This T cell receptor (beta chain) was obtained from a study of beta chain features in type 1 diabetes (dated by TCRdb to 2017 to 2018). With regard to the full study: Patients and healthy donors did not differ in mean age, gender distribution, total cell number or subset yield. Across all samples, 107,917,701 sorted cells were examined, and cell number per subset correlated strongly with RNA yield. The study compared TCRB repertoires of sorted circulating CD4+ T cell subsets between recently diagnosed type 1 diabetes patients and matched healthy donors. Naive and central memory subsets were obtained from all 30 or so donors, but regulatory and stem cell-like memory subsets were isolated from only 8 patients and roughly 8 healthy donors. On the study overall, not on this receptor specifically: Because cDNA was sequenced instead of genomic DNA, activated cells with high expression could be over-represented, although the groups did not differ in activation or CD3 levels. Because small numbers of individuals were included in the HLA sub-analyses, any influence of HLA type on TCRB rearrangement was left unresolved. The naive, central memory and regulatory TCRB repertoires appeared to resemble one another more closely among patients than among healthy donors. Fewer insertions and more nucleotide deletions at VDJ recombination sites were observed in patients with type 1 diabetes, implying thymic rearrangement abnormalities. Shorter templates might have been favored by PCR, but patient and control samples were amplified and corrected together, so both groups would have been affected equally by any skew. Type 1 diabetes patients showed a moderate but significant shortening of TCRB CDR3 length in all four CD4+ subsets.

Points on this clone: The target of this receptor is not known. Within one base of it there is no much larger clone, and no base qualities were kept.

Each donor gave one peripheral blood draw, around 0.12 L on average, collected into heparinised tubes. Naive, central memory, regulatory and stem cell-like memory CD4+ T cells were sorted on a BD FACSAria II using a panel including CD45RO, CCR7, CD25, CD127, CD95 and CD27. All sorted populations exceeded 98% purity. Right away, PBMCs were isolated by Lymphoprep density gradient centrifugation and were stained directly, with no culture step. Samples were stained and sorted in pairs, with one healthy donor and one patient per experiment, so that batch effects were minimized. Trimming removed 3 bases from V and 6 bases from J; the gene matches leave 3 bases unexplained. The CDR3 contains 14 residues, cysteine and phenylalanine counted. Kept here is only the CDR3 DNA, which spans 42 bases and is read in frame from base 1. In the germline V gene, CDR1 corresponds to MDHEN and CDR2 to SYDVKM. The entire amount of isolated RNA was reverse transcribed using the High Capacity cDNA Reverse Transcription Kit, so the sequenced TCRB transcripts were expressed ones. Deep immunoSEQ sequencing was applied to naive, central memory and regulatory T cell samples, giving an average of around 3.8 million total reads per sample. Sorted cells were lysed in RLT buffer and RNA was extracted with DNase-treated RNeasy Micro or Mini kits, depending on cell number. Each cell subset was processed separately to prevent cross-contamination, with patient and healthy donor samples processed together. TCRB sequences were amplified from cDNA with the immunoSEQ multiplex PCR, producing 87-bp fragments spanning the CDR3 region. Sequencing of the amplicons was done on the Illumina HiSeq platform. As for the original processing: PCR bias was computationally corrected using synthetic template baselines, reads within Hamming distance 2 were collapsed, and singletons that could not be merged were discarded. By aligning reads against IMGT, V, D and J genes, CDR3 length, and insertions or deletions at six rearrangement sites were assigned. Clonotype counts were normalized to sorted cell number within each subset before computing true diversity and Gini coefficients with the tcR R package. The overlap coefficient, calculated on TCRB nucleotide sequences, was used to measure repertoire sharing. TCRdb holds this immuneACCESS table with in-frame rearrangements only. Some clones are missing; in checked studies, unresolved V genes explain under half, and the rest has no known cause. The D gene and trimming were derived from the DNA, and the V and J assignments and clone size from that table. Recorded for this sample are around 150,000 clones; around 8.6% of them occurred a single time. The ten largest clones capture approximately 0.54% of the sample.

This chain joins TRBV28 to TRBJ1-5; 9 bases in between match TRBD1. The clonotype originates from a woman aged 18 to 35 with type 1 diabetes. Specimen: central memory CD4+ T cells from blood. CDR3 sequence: CASSLGTGIQPQHF. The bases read TGTGCCAGCAGTTTGGGGACAGGGATTCAGCCCCAGCATTTT.